The table lists the clone carrying this TCR beta chain with a few counts. Each donor's status was that of a healthy bone marrow donor. In the PCR, 60 Vbeta and 13 Jbeta primers were used. Produced via immunoSEQ multiplex PCR; TCRdb's table is partial and in-frame only. The sample shows around 72,000 clones, approximately 70% of them seen only once. Germline lookup yields CDR1 MNHEY and CDR2 SVGAGI. This CDR3 contains 14 residues. The V gene end was trimmed by 2 bases and the J gene end by 3 bases; junction bases not matched to a gene: 1. These data originate in a study of cytomegalovirus exposure and HLA in healthy donors. Across the whole study: Of the donors genotyped, approximately 400 in all, 65% to 90% fell in the Caucasian-associated ancestry cluster.

Sequences were obtained from PBMCs. This clonotype was obtained from a man aged 35 to 55 in good health and CMV-seropositive. The chain combines TRBV6-5 with TRBJ1-2; 9 bases match TRBD1. In DNA form, the CDR3 reads TGTGCCAGCAGTTACACAGGGGGCGACTATGGCTACACCTTC. Translation gives CASSYTGGDYGYTF.